This T cell receptor (beta chain) was sequenced in a study of graft-versus-host responses after intestinal transplantation. Study-wide results and caveats: The recipient marrow held GvH clones, and some of them showed up first in ileum or blood.

Libraries were prepared by immunoSEQ multiplex PCR; TCRdb keeps only in-frame clonotypes and omits some of them. This repertoire shows more than 85,000 clones, roughly 85% found once; its top ten account for 0.8% to 0.9%. Remarks on this clone: The antigen remains unidentified.

The sequence was collected from a human donor who received an intestinal transplant. The material was unstimulated CD4+ T cells sorted from spleen or lymph node cells, obtained before intestinal transplant.

CDR3 coding DNA: TGTGCCAGCAGTAGGGGAGGGGTGCAGAACACTGAAGCTTTCTTT. Its translation is CASSRGGVQNTEAFF. The chain employs TRBV6-5 and TRBJ1-1; D is possibly TRBD1 (5 bases). Germline V CDR1 and CDR2: MNHEY, SVGAGI. The CDR3 has 15 amino acids. Trimming shortened V by 5 bases and J by 1 base, and 14 bases separated the two germline ends.